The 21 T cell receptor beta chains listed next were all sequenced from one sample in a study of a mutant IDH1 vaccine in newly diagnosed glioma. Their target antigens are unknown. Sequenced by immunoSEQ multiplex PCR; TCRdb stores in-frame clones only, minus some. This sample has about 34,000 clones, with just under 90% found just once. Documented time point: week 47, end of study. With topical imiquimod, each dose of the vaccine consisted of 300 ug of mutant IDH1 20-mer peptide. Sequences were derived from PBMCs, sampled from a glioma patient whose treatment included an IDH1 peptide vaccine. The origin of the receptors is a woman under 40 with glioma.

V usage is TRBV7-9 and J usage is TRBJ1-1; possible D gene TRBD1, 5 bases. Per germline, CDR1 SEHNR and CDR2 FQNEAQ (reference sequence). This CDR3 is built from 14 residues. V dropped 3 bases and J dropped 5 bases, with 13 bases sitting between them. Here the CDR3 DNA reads TGTGCCAGCAGCTTTTGGGGGGGAGGGACTGAAGCTTTCTTT. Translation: CASSFWGGGTEAFF.

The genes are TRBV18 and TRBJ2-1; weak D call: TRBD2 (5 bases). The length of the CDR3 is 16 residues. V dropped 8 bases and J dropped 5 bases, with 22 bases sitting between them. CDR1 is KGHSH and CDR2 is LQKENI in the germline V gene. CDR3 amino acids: CASTTLGIFLDNEQFF. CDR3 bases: TGTGCCAGCACTACACTCGGGATCTTCCTCGACAATGAGCAGTTCTTC.

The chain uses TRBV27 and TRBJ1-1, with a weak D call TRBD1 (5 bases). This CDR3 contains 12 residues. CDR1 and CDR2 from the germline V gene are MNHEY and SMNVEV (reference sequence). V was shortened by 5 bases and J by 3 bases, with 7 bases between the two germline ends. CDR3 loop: CASSGGHTEAFF. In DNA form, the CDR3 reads TGTGCCAGCAGTGGGGGTCACACTGAAGCTTTCTTT.

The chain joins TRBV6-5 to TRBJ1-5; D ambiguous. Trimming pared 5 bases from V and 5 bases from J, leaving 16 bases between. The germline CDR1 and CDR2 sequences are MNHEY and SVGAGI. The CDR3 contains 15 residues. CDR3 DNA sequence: TGTGCCAGCAGTATGTTGGAATTTGAGGATCAGCCCCAGCATTTT. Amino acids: CASSMLEFEDQPQHF.

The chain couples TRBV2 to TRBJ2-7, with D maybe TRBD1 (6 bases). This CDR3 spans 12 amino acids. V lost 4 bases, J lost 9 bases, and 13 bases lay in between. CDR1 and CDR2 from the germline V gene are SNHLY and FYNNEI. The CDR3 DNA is TGTGCCAGCAGTGCGGACAGCGATGGGCAGTACTTC. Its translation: CASSADSDGQYF.

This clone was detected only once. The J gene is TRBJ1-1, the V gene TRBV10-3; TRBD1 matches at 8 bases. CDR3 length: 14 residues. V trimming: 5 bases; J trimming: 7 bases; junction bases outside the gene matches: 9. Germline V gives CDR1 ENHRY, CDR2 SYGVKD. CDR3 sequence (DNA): TGTGCCATCAGTAAATCGGACAGGGTAGGTGAAGCTTTCTTT. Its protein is CAISKSDRVGEAFF.

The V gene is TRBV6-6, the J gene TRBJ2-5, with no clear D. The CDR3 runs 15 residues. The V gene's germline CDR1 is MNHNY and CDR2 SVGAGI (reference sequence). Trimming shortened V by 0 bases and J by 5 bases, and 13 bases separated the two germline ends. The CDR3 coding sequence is TGTGCCAGCAGTTACTCGAAAAGTTTTACGGAGACCCAGTACTTC. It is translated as CASSYSKSFTETQYF.

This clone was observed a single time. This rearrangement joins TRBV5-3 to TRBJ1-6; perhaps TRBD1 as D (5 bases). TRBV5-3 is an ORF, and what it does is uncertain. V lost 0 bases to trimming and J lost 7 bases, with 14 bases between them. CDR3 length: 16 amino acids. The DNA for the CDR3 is TGTGCCAGAAGCTTGGATGGGGGTCCAGCCAATTCACCCCTCCACTTT. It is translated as CARSLDGGPANSPLHF.

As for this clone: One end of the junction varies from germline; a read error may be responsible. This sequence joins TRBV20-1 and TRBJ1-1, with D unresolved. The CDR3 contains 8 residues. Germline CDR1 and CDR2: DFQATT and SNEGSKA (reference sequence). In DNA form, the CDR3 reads TGCAGTGCTAGCGCTAGGTCCTTT. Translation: CSASARSF.

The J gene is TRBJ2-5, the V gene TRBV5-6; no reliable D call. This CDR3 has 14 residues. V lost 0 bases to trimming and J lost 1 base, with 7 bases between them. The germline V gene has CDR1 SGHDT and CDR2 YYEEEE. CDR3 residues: CASSLDQPQETQYF. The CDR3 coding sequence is TGTGCCAGCAGCTTGGACCAGCCCCAAGAGACCCAGTACTTC. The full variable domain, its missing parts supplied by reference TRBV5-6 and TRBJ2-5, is DAGVTQSPTHLIKTRGQQVTLRCSPKSGHDTVSWYQQALGQGPQFIFQYYEEEERQRGNFPDRFSGHQFPNYSSELNVNALLLGDSALYLCASSLDQPQETQYFGPGTRLLVL.

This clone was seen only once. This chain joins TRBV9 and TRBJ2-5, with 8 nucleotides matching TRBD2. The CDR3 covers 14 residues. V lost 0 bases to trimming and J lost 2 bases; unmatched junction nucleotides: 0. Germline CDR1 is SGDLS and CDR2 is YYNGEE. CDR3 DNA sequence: TGTGCCAGCAGCGTAGCGGGGGGGCAAGAGACCCAGTACTTC. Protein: CASSVAGGQETQYF.

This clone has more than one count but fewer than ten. CDR3 in amino acids: CASSILSWTEAFF. The CDR3 nucleotides are TGTGCCAGTAGTATACTAAGTTGGACTGAAGCTTTCTTT. V gene TRBV19 combines with J gene TRBJ1-1; D unclear. The CDR3 loop spans 13 amino acids. Looked up from germline, CDR1 is LNHDA and CDR2 is SQIVND (reference sequence). Trimming shortened V by 2 bases and J by 5 bases, and 9 bases separated the two germline ends.

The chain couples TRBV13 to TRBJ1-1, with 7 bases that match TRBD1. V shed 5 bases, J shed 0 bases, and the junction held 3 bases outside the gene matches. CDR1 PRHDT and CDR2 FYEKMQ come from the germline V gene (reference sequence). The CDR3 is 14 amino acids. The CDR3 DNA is TGTGCCAGCAGCCCACAGGGGATGAACACTGAAGCTTTCTTT. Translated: CASSPQGMNTEAFF.

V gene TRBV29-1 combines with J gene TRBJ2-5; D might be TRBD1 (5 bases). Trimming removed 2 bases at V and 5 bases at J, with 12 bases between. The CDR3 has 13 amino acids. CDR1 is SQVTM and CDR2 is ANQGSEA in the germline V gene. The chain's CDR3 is CSVERAGSETQYF. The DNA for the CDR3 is TGCAGCGTTGAAAGAGCAGGGTCGGAGACCCAGTACTTC.

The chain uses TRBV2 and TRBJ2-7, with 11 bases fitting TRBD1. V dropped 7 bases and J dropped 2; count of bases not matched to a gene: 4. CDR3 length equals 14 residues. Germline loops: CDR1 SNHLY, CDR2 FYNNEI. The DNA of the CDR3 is TGTGCCAGCATCGGGACAGGGGGACCCTACGAGCAGTACTTC. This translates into CASIGTGGPYEQYF. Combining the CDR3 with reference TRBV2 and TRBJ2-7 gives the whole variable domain EPEVTQTPSHQVTQMGQEVILRCVPISNHLYFYWYRQILGQKVEFLVSFYNNEISEKSEIFDDQFSVERPDGSNFTLKIRSTKLEDSAMYFCASIGTGGPYEQYFGPGTRLTVT.

CDR3: CASSAGQLYSPLHF. The CDR3 nucleotides are TGTGCCAGCAGCGCTGGACAGCTTTATTCACCCCTCCACTTT. V usage is TRBV9 and J usage is TRBJ1-6; TRBD1 might be the D (6 bases). Per the germline V gene, CDR1 is SGDLS and CDR2 is YYNGEE. The ends were cut back, 3 bases at V and 8 bases at J, with 12 bases in the middle. The CDR3 consists of 14 residues.

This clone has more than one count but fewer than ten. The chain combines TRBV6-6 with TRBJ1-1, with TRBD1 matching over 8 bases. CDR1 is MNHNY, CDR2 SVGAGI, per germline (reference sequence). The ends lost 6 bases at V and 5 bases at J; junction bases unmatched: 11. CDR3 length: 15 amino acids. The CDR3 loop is CASRRQGLNVTEAFF. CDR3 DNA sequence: TGTGCCAGCAGACGACAGGGGCTGAATGTGACTGAAGCTTTCTTT.

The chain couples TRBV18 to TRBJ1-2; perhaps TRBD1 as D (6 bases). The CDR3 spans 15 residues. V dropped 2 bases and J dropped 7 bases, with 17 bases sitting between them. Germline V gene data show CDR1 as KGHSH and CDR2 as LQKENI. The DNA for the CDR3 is TGTGCCAGCTCACCAGCCGGGGGGCAAGGTCTTGGCTACACCTTC. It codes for CASSPAGGQGLGYTF. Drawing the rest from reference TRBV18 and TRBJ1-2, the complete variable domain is NAGVMQNPRHLVRRRGQEARLRCSPMKGHSHVYWYRQLPEEGLKFMVYLQKENIIDESGMPKERFSAEFPKEGPSILRIQQVVRGDSAAYFCASSPAGGQGLGYTFGSGTRLTVV.

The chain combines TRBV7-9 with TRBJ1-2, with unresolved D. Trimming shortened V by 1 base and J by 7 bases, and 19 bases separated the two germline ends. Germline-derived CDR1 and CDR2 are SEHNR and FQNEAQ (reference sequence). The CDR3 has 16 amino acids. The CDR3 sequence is CASSLEPAASGRGYTF. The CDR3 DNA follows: TGTGCCAGCAGCTTAGAGCCGGCTGCATCGGGTCGTGGCTACACCTTC.

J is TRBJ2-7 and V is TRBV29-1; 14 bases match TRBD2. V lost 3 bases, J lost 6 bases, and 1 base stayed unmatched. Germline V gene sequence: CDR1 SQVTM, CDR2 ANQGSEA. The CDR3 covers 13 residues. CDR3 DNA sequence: TGCAGCGTTGAGACTAGCGGGGGGGTCGAGCAGTACTTC. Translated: CSVETSGGVEQYF.

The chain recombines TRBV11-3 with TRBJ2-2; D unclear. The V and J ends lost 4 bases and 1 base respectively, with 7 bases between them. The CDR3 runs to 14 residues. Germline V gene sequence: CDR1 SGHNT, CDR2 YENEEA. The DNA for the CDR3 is TGTGCCAGCAGCTCTACAGAGAACACCGGGGAGCTGTTTTTT. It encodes CASSSTENTGELFF.